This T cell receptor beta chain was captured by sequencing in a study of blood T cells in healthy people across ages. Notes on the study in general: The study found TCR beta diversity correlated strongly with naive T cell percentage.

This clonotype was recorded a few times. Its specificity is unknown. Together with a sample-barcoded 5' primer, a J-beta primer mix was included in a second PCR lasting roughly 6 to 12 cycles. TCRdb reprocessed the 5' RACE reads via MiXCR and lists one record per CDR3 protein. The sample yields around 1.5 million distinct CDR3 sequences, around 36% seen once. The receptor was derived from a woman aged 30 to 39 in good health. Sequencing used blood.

The CDR3 DNA reads TGTGCCTGGAGTTCGTCCCGAGCGGGAGAGCAGTACTTC. This translates into CAWSSSRAGEQYF. The chain employs TRBV30 and TRBJ2-7; 7 nucleotides line up with TRBD2. The CDR3 runs to 13 residues. The V gene end was trimmed by 2 bases and the J gene end by 7 bases; junction bases not matched to a gene: 8. Germline V lookup: CDR1 GTSNPN, CDR2 SVGIG (reference sequence).